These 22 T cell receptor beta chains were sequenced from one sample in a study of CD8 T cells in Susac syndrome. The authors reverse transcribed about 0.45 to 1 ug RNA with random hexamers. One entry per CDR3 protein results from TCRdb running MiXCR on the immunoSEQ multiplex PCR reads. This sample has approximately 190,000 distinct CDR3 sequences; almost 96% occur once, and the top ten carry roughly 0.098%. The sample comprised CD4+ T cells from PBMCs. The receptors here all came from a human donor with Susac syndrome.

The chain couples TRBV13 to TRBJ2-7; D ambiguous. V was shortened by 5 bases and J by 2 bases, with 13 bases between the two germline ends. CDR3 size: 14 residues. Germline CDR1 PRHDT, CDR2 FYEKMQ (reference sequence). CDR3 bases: TGTGCCAGCAGCCCCACCCATGAGACCTACGAGCAGTACTTC. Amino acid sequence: CASSPTHETYEQYF.

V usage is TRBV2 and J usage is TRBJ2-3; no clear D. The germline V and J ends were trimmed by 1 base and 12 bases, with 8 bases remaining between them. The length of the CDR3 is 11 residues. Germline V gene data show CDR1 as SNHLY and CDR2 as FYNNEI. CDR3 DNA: TGTGCCAGCAGTGAAGTCTACCCCCAGTATTTT. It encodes CASSEVYPQYF. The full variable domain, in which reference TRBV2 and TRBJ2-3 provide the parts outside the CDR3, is EPEVTQTPSHQVTQMGQEVILRCVPISNHLYFYWYRQILGQKVEFLVSFYNNEISEKSEIFDDQFSVERPDGSNFTLKIRSTKLEDSAMYFCASSEVYPQYFGPGTRLTVL.

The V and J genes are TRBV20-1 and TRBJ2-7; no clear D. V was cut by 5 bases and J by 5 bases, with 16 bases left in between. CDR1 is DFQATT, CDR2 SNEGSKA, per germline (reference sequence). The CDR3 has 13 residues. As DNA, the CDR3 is TGCAGTGCTCCGTTATTTGCAGTCCACGAGCAGTACTTC. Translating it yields CSAPLFAVHEQYF.

The CDR3 loop reads CASSDLGPSGPTDTQYF. Here the CDR3 DNA reads TGCGCCAGCAGTGACCTCGGACCCTCTGGGCCCACAGATACGCAGTATTTT. The chain links TRBV10-2 to TRBJ2-3; D not resolved. The CDR3 has 17 residues. Trimming shortened V by 3 bases and J by 2 bases, and 18 bases separated the two germline ends. Germline lookup yields CDR1 WSHSY and CDR2 SAAADI.

The chain's CDR3 is CASSRQGSGQPQHF. CDR3 nucleotide sequence: TGTGCCAGCAGCAGACAGGGGAGTGGTCAGCCCCAGCATTTT. V usage is TRBV12-3 or TRBV12-4 and J usage is TRBJ1-5, with 8 bases fitting TRBD1. V was clipped by 6 bases and J by 6 bases; unmatched bases: 7. There are 14 residues in the CDR3.

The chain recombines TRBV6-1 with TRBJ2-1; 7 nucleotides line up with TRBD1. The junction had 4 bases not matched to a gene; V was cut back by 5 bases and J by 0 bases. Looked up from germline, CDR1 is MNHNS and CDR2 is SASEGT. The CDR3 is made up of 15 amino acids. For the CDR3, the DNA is TGTGCCAGCAGTACGGACAGGAGCTCCTACAATGAGCAGTTCTTC. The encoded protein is CASSTDRSSYNEQFF.

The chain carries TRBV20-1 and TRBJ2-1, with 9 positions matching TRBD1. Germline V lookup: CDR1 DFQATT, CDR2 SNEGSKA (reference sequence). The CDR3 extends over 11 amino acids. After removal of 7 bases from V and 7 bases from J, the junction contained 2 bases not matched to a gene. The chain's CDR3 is CSGQGDNEQFF. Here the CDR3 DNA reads TGCAGTGGACAGGGGGATAATGAGCAGTTCTTC.

In nucleotides, the CDR3 is TGTGCCAGCAGTGCAAACTTAGGAACAGATACGCAGTATTTT. Its protein is CASSANLGTDTQYF. V gene TRBV28 combines with J gene TRBJ2-3; D remains ambiguous. V was shortened by 5 bases and J by 3 bases, with 12 bases between the two germline ends. This CDR3 contains 14 residues. CDR1 and CDR2 (germline): MDHEN, SYDVKM.

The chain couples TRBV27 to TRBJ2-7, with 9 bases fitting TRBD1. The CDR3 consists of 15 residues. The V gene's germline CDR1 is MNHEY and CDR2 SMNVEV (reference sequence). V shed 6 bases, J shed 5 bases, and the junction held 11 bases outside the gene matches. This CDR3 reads CASRRGQGSGHEQYF. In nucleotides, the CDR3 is TGTGCCAGCAGACGCGGACAGGGGTCCGGGCACGAGCAGTACTTC.

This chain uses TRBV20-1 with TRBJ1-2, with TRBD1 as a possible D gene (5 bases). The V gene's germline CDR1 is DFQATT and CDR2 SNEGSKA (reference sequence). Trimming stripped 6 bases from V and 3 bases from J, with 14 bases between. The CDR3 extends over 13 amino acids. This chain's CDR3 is CSANPGLDYGYTF. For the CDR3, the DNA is TGCAGTGCCAATCCGGGACTGGACTATGGCTACACCTTC.

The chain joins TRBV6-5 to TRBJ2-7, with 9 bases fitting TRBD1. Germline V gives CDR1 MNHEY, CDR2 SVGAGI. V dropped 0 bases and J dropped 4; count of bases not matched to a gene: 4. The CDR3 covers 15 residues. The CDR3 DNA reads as TGTGCCAGCAGTTACTCCGGGACAGGGTTGTACGAGCAGTACTTC. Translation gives CASSYSGTGLYEQYF.

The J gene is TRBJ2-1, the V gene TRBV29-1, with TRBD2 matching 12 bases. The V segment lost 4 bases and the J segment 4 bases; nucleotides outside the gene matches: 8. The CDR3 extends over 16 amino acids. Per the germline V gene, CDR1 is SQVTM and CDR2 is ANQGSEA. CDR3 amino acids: CSVVLTSGGPYNEQFF. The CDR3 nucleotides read TGCAGCGTTGTTCTAACTAGCGGGGGGCCATACAATGAGCAGTTCTTC.

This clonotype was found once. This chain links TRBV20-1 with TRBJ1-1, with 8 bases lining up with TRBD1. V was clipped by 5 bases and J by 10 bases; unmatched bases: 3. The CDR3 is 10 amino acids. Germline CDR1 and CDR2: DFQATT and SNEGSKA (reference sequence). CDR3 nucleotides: TGCAGTGCTTGGACAGGGCGAGCTTTCTTT. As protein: CSAWTGRAFF.

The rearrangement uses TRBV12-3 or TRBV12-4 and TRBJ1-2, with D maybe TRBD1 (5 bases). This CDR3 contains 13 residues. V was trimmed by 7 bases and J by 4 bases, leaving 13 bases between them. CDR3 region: CASTSGTFYGYTF. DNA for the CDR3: TGTGCCAGCACATCCGGGACGTTCTATGGCTACACCTTC.

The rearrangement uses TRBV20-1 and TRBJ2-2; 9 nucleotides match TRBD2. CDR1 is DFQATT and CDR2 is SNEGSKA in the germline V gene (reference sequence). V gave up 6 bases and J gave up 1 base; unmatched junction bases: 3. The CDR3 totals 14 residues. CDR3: CSARTSENTGELFF. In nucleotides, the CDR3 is TGCAGTGCAAGGACTAGCGAGAACACCGGGGAGCTGTTTTTT.

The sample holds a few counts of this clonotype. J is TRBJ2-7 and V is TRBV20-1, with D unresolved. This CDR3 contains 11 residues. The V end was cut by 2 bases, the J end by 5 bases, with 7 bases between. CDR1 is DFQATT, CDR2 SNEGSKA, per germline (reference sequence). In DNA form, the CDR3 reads TGCAGTGCTAGACAGCTTCACGAGCAGTACTTC. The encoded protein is CSARQLHEQYF.

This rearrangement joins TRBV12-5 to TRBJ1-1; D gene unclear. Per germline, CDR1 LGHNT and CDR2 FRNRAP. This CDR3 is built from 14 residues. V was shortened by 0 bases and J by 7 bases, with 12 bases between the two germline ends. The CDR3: CASGLVLSANEAFF. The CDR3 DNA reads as TGTGCTAGTGGTTTGGTACTAAGCGCCAATGAAGCTTTCTTT.

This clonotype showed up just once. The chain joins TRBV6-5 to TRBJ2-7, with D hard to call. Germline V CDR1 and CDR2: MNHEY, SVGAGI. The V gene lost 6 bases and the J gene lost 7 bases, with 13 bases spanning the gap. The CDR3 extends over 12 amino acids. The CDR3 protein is CASSPGRREQYF. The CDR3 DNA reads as TGTGCCAGCAGCCCCGGGCGGCGAGAGCAGTACTTC.

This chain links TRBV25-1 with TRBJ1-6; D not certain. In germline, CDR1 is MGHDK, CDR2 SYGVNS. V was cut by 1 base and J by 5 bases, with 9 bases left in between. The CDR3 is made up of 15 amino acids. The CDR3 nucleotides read TGTGCCAGCAGTGAATTTCGGACGGATAATTCACCCCTCCACTTT. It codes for CASSEFRTDNSPLHF. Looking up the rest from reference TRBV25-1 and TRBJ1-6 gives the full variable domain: EADIYQTPRYLVIGTGKKITLECSQTMGHDKMYWYQQDPGMELHLIHYSYGVNSTEKGDLSSESTVSRIRTEHFPLTLESARPSHTSQYLCASSEFRTDNSPLHFGNGTRLTVT.

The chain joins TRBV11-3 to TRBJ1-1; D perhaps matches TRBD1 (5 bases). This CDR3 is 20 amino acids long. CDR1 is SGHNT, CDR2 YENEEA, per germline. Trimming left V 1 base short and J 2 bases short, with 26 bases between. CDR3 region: CASSLVVGPHKDQGNTEAFF. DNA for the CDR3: TGTGCCAGCAGCTTAGTAGTAGGGCCACATAAAGACCAGGGAAACACTGAAGCTTTCTTT.

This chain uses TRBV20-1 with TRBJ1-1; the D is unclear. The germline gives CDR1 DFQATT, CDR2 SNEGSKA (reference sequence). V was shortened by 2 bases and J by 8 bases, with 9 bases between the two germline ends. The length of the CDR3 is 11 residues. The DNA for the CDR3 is TGCAGTGCTAGAAGATCCCGCGAAGCTTTCTTT. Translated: CSARRSREAFF.

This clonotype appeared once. In DNA, the CDR3 is TGTGCCACGAGGGAGGGGGGGAGCTCCTACGAGCAGTACTTC. Translation gives CATREGGSSYEQYF. The rearrangement uses TRBV7-9 and TRBJ2-7, with D perhaps matching TRBD2 (7 bases). CDR1 is SEHNR, CDR2 FQNEAQ, per germline (reference sequence). This CDR3 has 14 amino acids. V was trimmed by 10 bases and J by 0 bases, leaving 16 bases between them.